One and the same sample provided the 14 T cell receptor beta chains below, sequenced in a study of beta chain features in type 1 diabetes. Every isolated RNA sample was fully reverse transcribed, so sequencing captured expressed TCRB transcripts. Clones were sequenced by immunoSEQ multiplex PCR, and TCRdb holds only the in-frame ones, with some missing. The data show some 410,000 clones, 10% to 12% seen once. Input material: naive CD4+ T cells from blood. These receptors were collected from a woman aged 18-29 years in good health.

This clone was observed a handful of times. This chain connects TRBV29-1 to TRBJ2-5, with D unclear. V lost 1 base and J lost 8, with 8 bases in between. Germline V gene data show CDR1 as SQVTM and CDR2 as ANQGSEA. The CDR3 is 11 amino acids. CDR3 sequence: CSVEVISTQYF. CDR3 DNA sequence: TGCAGCGTTGAAGTGATTAGTACCCAGTACTTC.

This clone has only a few counts. The J gene is TRBJ1-4, the V gene TRBV5-1, with unresolved D. V dropped 7 bases and J dropped 4 bases, with 11 bases sitting between them. The CDR3 runs to 13 residues. The germline V gene encodes CDR1 SGHRS and CDR2 YFSETQ. CDR3 residues: CASQYTVNEKLFF. Here the CDR3 DNA reads TGCGCCAGCCAGTACACCGTTAATGAAAAACTGTTTTTT. Full variable domain (missing parts from reference TRBV5-1 and TRBJ1-4): KAGVTQTPRYLIKTRGQQVTLSCSPISGHRSVSWYQQTPGQGLQFLFEYFSETQRNKGNFPGRFSGRQFSNSRSEMNVSTLELGDSALYLCASQYTVNEKLFFGSGTQLSVL.

This clone was counted between two and nine times. The V and J genes are TRBV19 and TRBJ2-1; 11 bases align to TRBD2. V dropped 5 bases and J dropped 8; count of bases not matched to a gene: 8. The CDR3 extends over 15 amino acids. Germline V gene data show CDR1 as LNHDA and CDR2 as SQIVND (reference sequence). The CDR3 DNA reads as TGTGCCAGTAGTCCGACTAGCGGGGTCCTTTATGAGCAGTTCTTC. Amino acid sequence: CASSPTSGVLYEQFF.

The chain recombines TRBV6-1 with TRBJ2-5; TRBD1 might be the D (5 bases). Looked up from germline, CDR1 is MNHNS and CDR2 is SASEGT. The CDR3 runs to 16 residues. V dropped 1 base and J dropped 2 bases, with 14 bases sitting between them. The CDR3 nucleotides are TGTGCCAGCAGTGAAGGTCAGGGCAGGAAGCAAGAGACCCAGTACTTC. Encoded protein: CASSEGQGRKQETQYF.

This clone appeared a few times. The chain recombines TRBV4-2 with TRBJ2-5; D possibly corresponds to TRBD2 (6 bases). The V end lost 0 bases, the J end lost 3 bases, and 17 bases lay between the germline ends. From germline, CDR1 is LGHNA and CDR2 YNFKEQ. CDR3 length equals 17 residues. The CDR3 DNA follows: TGTGCCAGCAGCCAAGATGGTACCGGGGGTAGGGAAGAGACCCAGTACTTC. Protein product: CASSQDGTGGREETQYF.

The chain carries TRBV5-1 and TRBJ2-5; tentative D call: TRBD2 (5 bases). Germline V gene data show CDR1 as SGHRS and CDR2 as YFSETQ. The CDR3 contains 14 residues. Trimming cost V 3 bases and J 5 bases, with 14 bases left between them. CDR3 sequence (DNA): TGCGCCAGCAGCTCAAGGAGCGGTTCGGAGACCCAGTACTTC. It codes for CASSSRSGSETQYF.

The chain employs TRBV7-9 and TRBJ2-7; weak D call: TRBD1 (5 bases). Germline-derived CDR1 and CDR2 are SEHNR and FQNEAQ (reference sequence). This CDR3 region has 13 residues. V was trimmed by 3 bases and J by 3 bases, leaving 9 bases between them. CDR3: CASSFRDYYEQYV. The CDR3 DNA reads TGTGCCAGCAGCTTCAGGGATTACTACGAGCAGTACGTC.

The CDR3 nucleotides read TGTGCCAGCAGCTTAACTTTGGCCAATGAGCAGTTCTTC. Its translation: CASSLTLANEQFF. The J gene is TRBJ2-1, the V gene TRBV7-3; D is unclear. In germline, CDR1 is SGHTA, CDR2 FQGTGA. The CDR3 consists of 13 residues. Trimming cost V 0 bases and J 6 bases, with 6 bases left between them.

A remark on this clone: Other nucleotide sequences in the sample specify the same CDR3. This chain joins TRBV7-9 and TRBJ2-3, with TRBD2 matching over 7 bases. Germline V gives CDR1 SEHNR, CDR2 FQNEAQ (reference sequence). The junction had 1 base not matched to a gene; V was cut back by 3 bases and J by 1 base. The CDR3 sequence is 14 residues long. This CDR3 is CASSFGRGTDTQYF. CDR3 nucleotides: TGTGCCAGCAGCTTTGGGAGGGGCACAGATACGCAGTATTTT. The full variable domain, its missing parts supplied by reference TRBV7-9 and TRBJ2-3, is DTGVSQNPRHKITKRGQNVTFRCDPISEHNRLYWYRQTLGQGPEFLTYFQNEAQLEKSRLLSDRFSAERPKGSFSTLEIQRTEQGDSAMYLCASSFGRGTDTQYFGPGTRLTVL.

This clone was detected a few times. Other DNA sequences in the sample encode the same CDR3. This sequence joins TRBV18 and TRBJ2-7; 7 bases fit TRBD1. V shed 0 bases, J shed 0 bases, and the junction held 2 bases outside the gene matches. Germline V lookup: CDR1 KGHSH, CDR2 LQKENI. The CDR3 is 15 amino acids. The CDR3, as DNA: TGTGCCAGCTCACCACCGGACAGGAGCTCCTACGAGCAGTACTTC. Amino acid sequence: CASSPPDRSSYEQYF.

This chain joins TRBV9 and TRBJ1-5; 8 nucleotides line up with TRBD1. CDR1 and CDR2 from the germline V gene are SGDLS and YYNGEE. Unmatched junction bases numbered 5, after V lost 3 bases and J lost 3 bases. The CDR3 extends over 15 amino acids. CDR3 sequence reads: CASSGTGQVNQPQHF. Here the CDR3 DNA reads TGTGCCAGCAGCGGGACGGGACAGGTCAATCAGCCCCAGCATTTT.

The rearrangement joins TRBV4-2 to TRBJ2-3; possibly TRBD1 for D (6 bases). V was shortened by 2 bases and J by 0 bases, with 15 bases between the two germline ends. The CDR3 runs to 17 residues. Germline loops: CDR1 LGHNA, CDR2 YNFKEQ. CDR3 residues: CASSQRGSQSSTDTQYF. CDR3 bases: TGTGCCAGCAGCCAAAGGGGGTCCCAATCTAGCACAGATACGCAGTATTTT.

This clone was counted between two and nine times. The chain has TRBV27 and TRBJ2-3; D is unresolved. The CDR3 contains 15 residues. Trimming left V 5 bases short and J 0 bases short, with 12 bases between. Germline V gene data show CDR1 as MNHEY and CDR2 as SMNVEV (reference sequence). CDR3 residues: CASSQTRQSTDTQYF. The CDR3 DNA is TGTGCCAGCAGTCAAACGCGTCAGAGCACAGATACGCAGTATTTT.

Note on this clone: This specimen includes other DNA sequences encoding the same CDR3. V gene TRBV18 combines with J gene TRBJ2-7, with D unclear. Germline CDR1 is KGHSH and CDR2 is LQKENI. V was trimmed by 3 bases and J by 1 base, leaving 4 bases between them. The CDR3 runs 12 residues. CDR3 region: CASSPYSYEQYF. In DNA form, the CDR3 reads TGTGCCAGCTCACCGTATTCCTACGAGCAGTACTTC.